This T cell receptor beta chain was captured by sequencing in a study of cytomegalovirus exposure and HLA in healthy donors. Findings and caveats of the study: The study flagged approximately 180 TCR beta chains as cytomegalovirus-associated. Clusters of TCRs from the first cohort tended to co-occur in the 110 or so validation repertoires (as a later analysis found).

In regard to this clone: Its antigen is unidentified.

The CDR3 has 14 amino acids. In germline, CDR1 is SGHRS, CDR2 YFSETQ. Losses at the gene ends were 4 bases for V and 4 bases for J; bases not matched to a gene: 7. Produced via immunoSEQ multiplex PCR; TCRdb's table is partial and in-frame only. The repertoire consists of 150,000 to 200,000 clones, with more than 75% occurring once and the leading ten covering about 1.6%. Sequencing was performed on PBMCs. This sequence originates from a woman under 30 in good health and CMV-seronegative. This chain joins TRBV5-1 and TRBJ1-2, with 7 bases lining up with TRBD1. The CDR3 loop is CASSTRQGTYGYTF. The DNA for the CDR3 is TGCGCCAGCAGCACCCGACAGGGTACCTATGGCTACACCTTC.